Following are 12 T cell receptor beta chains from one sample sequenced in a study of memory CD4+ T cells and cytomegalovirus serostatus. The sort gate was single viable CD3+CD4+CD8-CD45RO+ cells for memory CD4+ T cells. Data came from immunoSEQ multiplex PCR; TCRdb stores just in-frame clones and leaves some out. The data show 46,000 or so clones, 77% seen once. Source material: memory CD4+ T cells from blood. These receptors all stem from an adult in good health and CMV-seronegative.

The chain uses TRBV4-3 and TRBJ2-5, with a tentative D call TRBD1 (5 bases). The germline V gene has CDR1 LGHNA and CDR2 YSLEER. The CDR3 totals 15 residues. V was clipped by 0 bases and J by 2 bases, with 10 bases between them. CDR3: CASSQDAAGQETQYF. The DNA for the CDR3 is TGCGCCAGCAGCCAAGATGCGGCAGGGCAAGAGACCCAGTACTTC.

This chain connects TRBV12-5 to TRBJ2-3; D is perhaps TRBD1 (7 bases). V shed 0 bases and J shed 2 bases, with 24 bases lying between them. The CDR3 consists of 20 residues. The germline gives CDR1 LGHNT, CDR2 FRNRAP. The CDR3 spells CASGLVLGRGRSPNTDTQYF. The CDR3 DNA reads TGTGCTAGTGGTTTGGTACTAGGCAGGGGGAGGTCACCTAACACAGATACGCAGTATTTT.

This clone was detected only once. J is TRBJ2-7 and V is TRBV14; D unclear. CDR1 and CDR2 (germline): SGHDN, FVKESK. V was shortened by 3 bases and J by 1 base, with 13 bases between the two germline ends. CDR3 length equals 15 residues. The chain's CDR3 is CASSHPEPRSYEQYF. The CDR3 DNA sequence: TGTGCCAGCAGCCATCCTGAGCCCCGTTCCTACGAGCAGTACTTC.

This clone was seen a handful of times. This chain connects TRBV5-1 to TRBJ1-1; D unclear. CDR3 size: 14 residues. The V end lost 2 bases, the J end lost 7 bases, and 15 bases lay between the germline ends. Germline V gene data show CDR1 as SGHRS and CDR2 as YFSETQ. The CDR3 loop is CASSFQTSGGEAFF. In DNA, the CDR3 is TGCGCCAGCAGCTTCCAGACGTCGGGCGGTGAAGCTTTCTTT.

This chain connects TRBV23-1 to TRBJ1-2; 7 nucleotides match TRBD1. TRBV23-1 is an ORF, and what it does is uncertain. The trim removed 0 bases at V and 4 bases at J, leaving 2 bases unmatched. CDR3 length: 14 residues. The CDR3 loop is CASSQSDRCYGYTF. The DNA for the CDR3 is TGCGCCAGCAGTCAATCGGACAGGTGCTATGGCTACACCTTC.

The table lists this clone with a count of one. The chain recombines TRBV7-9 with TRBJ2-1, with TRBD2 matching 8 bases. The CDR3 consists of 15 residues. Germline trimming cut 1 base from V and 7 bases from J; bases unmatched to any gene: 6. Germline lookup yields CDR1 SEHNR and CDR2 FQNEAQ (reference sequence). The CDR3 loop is CASSLGSGGKNEQFF. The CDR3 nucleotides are TGTGCCAGCAGCTTAGGGTCGGGGGGGAAGAATGAGCAGTTCTTC.

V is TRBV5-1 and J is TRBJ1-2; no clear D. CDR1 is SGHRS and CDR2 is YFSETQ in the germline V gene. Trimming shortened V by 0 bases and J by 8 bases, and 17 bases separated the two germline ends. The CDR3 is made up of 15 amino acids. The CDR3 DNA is TGCGCCAGCAGCTTGGTATCCGGTCACTTTGGGGGCTACACCTTC. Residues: CASSLVSGHFGGYTF.

In DNA form, the CDR3 reads TGTGCCAGCAGTACCAGGTTCCCCGGAGACACTGAAGCTTTCTTT. Amino acids: CASSTRFPGDTEAFF. The chain recombines TRBV2 with TRBJ1-1; D is ambiguous. The germline V gene encodes CDR1 SNHLY and CDR2 FYNNEI. Trimming shortened V by 5 bases and J by 3 bases, and 16 bases separated the two germline ends. The length of the CDR3 is 15 residues. Supplemented by reference TRBV2 and TRBJ1-1, the full variable domain reads EPEVTQTPSHQVTQMGQEVILRCVPISNHLYFYWYRQILGQKVEFLVSFYNNEISEKSEIFDDQFSVERPDGSNFTLKIRSTKLEDSAMYFCASSTRFPGDTEAFFGQGTRLTVV.

The CDR3 region is CAWTPGPMNTEAFF. The CDR3 DNA follows: TGTGCCTGGACCCCTGGCCCAATGAACACTGAAGCTTTCTTT. V gene TRBV30 combines with J gene TRBJ1-1; D not certain. CDR1 is GTSNPN, CDR2 SVGIG, per germline (reference sequence). V lost 4 bases and J 0 bases, leaving 12 bases between the germline ends. The length of the CDR3 is 14 residues.

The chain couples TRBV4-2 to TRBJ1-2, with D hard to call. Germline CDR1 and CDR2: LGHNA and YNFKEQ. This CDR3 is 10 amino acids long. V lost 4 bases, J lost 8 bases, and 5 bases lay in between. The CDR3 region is CASSREGYTF. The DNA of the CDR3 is TGTGCCAGCAGCCGTGAGGGCTACACCTTC.

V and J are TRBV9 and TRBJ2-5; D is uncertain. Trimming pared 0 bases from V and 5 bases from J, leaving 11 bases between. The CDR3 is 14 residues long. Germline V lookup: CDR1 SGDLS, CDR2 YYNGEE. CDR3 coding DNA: TGTGCCAGCAGCGTAGTGGCTTTAGGGGAGACCCAGTACTTC. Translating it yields CASSVVALGETQYF.

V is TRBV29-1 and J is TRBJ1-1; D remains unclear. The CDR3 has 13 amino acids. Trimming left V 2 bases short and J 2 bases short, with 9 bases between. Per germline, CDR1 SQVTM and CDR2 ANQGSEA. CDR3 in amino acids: CSVERVPNTEAFF. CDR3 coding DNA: TGCAGCGTTGAACGGGTACCAAACACTGAAGCTTTCTTT. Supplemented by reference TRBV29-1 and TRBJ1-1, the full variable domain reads SAVISQKPSRDICQRGTSLTIQCQVDSQVTMMFWYRQQPGQSLTLIATANQGSEATYESGFVIDKFPISRPNLTFSTLTVSNMSPEDSSIYLCSVERVPNTEAFFGQGTRLTVV.